This TCR beta chain appears in the sequencing data of a study of cytomegalovirus exposure and HLA in healthy donors. Study results and caveats: The study reported that TCR beta sequences accurately predicted HLA-A and HLA-B alleles in most subjects. In an earlier analysis, most TCR beta V segments were productive about 87% or about 30% of the time. When a later analysis compared HLA-associated TCR beta chains with equally common others, the HLA-associated chains turned out to be more clonally expanded and to have lower generation probabilities. An analysis that was carried out later associated 15,000 to 20,000 TCR beta sequences with HLA alleles at 0.05 false discovery rate.

PCR was performed using 60 Vbeta and 13 Jbeta primers. Generated by immunoSEQ multiplex PCR, the TCRdb table keeps only in-frame clones and is missing some. This table has roughly 170,000 clones, under 85% appearing once. A note on this clone: What it binds is not known.

This CDR3 spans 14 amino acids. The germline V gene encodes CDR1 MDHEN and CDR2 SYDVKM. V was trimmed by 5 bases and J by 2 bases, leaving 9 bases between them. This TCR was sampled from a man aged 50-59 years in good health and CMV-seronegative. Sequencing was performed on PBMCs. The rearrangement links TRBV28 to TRBJ2-2, with D uncertain. The CDR3 bases are TGTGCCAGCAGTCCCTGGCCTAACACCGGGGAGCTGTTTTTT. It is translated as CASSPWPNTGELFF. Complete variable domain (other parts from reference TRBV28 and TRBJ2-2): DVKVTQSSRYLVKRTGEKVFLECVQDMDHENMFWYRQDPGLGLRLIYFSYDVKMKEKGDIPEGYSVSREKKERFSLILESASTNQTSMYLCASSPWPNTGELFFGEGSRLTVL.